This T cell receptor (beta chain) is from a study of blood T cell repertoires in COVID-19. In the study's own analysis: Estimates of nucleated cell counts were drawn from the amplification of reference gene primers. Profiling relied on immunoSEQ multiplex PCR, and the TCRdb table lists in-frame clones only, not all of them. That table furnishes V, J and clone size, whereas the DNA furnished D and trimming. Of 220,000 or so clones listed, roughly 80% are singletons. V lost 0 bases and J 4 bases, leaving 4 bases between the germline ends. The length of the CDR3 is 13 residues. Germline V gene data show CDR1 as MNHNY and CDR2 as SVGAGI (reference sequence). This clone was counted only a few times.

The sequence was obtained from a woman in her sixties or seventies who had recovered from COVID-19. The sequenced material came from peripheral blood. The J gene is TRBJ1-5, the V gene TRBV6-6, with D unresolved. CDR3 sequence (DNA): TGTGCCAGCAGTTACTCGACTAATCAGCCCCAGCATTTT. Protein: CASSYSTNQPQHF.